The clone carrying this TCR beta chain occurred many times. What it recognizes is unknown. Regarding time point: persistent/refractory GD, antithyroid drugs over 5 years with positive TRAb. PBMC-derived RNA was used for the TCR library. Trimming removed 1 base from V and 0 bases from J; junction bases left unmatched: 6. This CDR3 region has 17 residues. Germline V lookup: CDR1 LNHNV, CDR2 YYDKDF (reference sequence). TCR beta libraries were built with iRepertoire HTBI primers and Arm-PCR of CDR3 regions. TCRdb re-analysed the multiplex PCR reads in MiXCR, keeping a single row per CDR3 protein. The table shows almost 350,000 distinct CDR3 sequences, with around 20% occurring only once. The entry originates in a study of regulatory T cells in long-lasting Graves disease. Looking at the study overall: Persistent Graves' disease denoted over 5 years of antithyroid drugs plus positive TSH receptor antibodies. Study findings and constraints: Peripheral blood, not thyroid tissue, was the sole material studied. Under persistent disease, TRBV28, TRBJ1-2 and TRBJ2-5 were used preferentially.

The clonotype comes from a female donor with Graves disease. The chain carries TRBV15 and TRBJ2-4; 7 bases map to TRBD2. The sample in question was peripheral blood mononuclear cells (PBMCs), obtained when the disease was refractory, from a patient treated with antithyroid drugs. CDR3 sequence reads: CATSRGPGGEAKNIQYF. CDR3 DNA sequence: TGTGCCACCAGCAGAGGTCCGGGGGGTGAAGCCAAAAACATTCAGTACTTC.